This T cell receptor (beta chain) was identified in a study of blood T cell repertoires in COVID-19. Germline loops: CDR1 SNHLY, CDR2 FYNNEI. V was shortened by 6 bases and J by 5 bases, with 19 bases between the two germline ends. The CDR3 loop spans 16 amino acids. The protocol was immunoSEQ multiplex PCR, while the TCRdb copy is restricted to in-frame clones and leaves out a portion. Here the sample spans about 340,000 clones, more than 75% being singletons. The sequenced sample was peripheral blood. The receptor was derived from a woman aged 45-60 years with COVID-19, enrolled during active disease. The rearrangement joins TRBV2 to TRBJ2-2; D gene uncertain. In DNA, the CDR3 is TGTGCCAGCAGCGTGGCGGCCCGGGTCATAACCGGGGAGCTGTTTTTT. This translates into CASSVAARVITGELFF.